This T cell receptor (beta chain) originates from a study of T cells after yellow fever vaccination. Study-level background: SMART-Seq v4 Ultra Low Input prepared libraries from low-cell fractions. General study results and limits: Post-booster repertoires again held most primary-vaccination clones (approximately 96% CD4, around 90% CD8). A weaker but faster secondary response was observed, peaking on day 5 versus 15.

The V gene end was trimmed by 3 bases and the J gene end by 12 bases; junction bases not matched to a gene: 14. Germline values: CDR1 DFQATT, CDR2 SNEGSKA (reference sequence). The CDR3 runs 14 residues. TCRdb reanalysed the 5' RACE reads using MiXCR and keeps one entry per CDR3 protein. Of approximately 140,000 distinct CDR3 sequences in the sample, 7.7% were seen once. At least ten counts were recorded for this clonotype. The antigen remains undetermined. The source was CD4+ T cells sorted from PBMCs, collected 5 days after the yellow fever booster vaccination. The chain employs TRBV20-1 and TRBJ2-1, with 7 bases lining up with TRBD2. The receptor's source is a man aged 25-45 years who received the YFV17D yellow fever vaccine. The DNA for the CDR3 is TGCAGTGCTAGCCGTCTAGCGGCCACGGAGGGGCAGTTCTTC. It specifies CSASRLAATEGQFF.